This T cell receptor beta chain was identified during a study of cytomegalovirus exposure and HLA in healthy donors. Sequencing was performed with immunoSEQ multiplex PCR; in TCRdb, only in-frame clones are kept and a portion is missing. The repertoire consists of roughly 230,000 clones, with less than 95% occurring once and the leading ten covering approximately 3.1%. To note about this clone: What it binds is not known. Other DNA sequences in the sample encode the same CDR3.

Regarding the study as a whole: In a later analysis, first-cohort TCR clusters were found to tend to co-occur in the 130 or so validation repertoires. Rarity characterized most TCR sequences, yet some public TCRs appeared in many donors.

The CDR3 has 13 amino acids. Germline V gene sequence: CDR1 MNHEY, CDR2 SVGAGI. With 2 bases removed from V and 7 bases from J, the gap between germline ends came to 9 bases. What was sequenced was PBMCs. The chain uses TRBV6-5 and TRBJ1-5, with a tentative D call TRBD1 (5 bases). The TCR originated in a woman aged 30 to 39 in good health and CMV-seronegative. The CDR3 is CASSYGGGQPQHF. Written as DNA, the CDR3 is TGTGCCAGCAGTTACGGGGGGGGACAGCCCCAGCATTTT.